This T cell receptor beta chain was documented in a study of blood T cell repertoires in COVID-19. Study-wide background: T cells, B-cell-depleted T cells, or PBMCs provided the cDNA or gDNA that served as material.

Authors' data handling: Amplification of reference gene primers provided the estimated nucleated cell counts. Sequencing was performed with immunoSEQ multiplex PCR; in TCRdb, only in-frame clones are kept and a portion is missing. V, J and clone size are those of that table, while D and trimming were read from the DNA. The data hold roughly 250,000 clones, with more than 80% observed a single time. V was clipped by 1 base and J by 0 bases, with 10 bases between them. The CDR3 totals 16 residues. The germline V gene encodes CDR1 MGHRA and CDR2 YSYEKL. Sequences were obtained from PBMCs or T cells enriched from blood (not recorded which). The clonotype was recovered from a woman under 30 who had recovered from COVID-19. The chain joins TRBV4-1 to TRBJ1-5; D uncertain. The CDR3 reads CASSQGHLLSNQPQHF. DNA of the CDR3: TGCGCCAGCAGCCAAGGACATCTTCTTAGCAATCAGCCCCAGCATTTT.